This T cell receptor beta chain was profiled in a study of cytomegalovirus exposure and HLA in healthy donors. Whole-study context: Sequencing of some 200 million T cells in an earlier analysis found 100 million or so unique TCR beta sequences. Findings and limits, study-wide: Judged likely to be a sequencing artifact was a cluster of highly shared sequence variants. The availability of immune exposure information extended only to CMV serostatus. In a later analysis, several top co-occurrence clusters appeared linked to parvovirus B19, influenza, CMV and Epstein-Barr virus.

60 Vbeta and 13 Jbeta primers were used in PCR. TCRdb keeps only in-frame clones here, not all; method: immunoSEQ multiplex PCR. The sample holds about 140,000 clones, roughly 90% seen once. Germline CDR1 is MNHEY and CDR2 is SVGAGI. This CDR3 has 15 amino acids. The V and J ends lost 0 bases and 2 bases, in that order; junction bases with no gene match: 1. To note about this clone: The antigen is not known.

The gene calls are TRBV6-5 and TRBJ2-7, with 10 positions matching TRBD1. This sequence originates from a woman between 40 and 55 years old in good health and CMV-seronegative. The sample taken for sequencing was PBMCs. CDR3 sequence reads: CASSYSTGGAYEQYF. CDR3 nucleotide sequence: TGTGCCAGCAGTTACTCGACAGGGGGCGCCTACGAGCAGTACTTC.